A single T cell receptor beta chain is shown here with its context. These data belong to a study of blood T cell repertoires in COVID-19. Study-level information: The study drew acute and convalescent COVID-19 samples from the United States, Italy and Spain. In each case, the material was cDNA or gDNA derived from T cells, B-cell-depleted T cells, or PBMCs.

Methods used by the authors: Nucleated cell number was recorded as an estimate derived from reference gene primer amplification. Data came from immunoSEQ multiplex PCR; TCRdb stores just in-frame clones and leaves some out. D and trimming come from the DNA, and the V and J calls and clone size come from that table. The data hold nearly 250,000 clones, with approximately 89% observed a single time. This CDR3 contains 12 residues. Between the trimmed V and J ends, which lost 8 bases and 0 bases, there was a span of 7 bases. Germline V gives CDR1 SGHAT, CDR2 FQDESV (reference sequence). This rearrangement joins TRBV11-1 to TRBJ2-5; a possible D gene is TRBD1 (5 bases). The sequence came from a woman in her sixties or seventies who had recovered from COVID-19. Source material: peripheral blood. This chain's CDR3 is CASAGYQETQYF. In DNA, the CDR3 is TGTGCCAGCGCAGGGTACCAAGAGACCCAGTACTTC.